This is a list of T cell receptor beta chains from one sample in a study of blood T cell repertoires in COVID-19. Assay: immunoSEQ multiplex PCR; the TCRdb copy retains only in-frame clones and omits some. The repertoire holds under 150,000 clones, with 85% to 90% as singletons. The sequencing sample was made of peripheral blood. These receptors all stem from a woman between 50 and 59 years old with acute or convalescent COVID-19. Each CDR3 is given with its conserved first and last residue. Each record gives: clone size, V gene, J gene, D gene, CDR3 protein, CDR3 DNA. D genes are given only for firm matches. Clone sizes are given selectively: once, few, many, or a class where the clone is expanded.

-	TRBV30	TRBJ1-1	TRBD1	CAHGTGTEAFF	TGTGCCCATGGGACAGGTACTGAAGCTTTCTTT
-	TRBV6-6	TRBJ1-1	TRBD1	CASSYLGGAGTEAFF	TGTGCCAGCAGTTACTTAGGGGGCGCGGGCACTGAAGCTTTCTTT
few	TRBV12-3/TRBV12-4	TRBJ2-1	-	CASSQGREQFF	TGTGCCAGCAGTCAGGGGCGTGAGCAGTTCTTC
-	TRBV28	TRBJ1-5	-	CASSLILVPSSNQPQHF	TGTGCCAGCAGTTTGATTCTAGTGCCTAGTAGCAATCAGCCCCAGCATTTT
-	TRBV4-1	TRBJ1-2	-	CASSQETTTGGWSGYTF	TGCGCCAGCAGCCAAGAGACAACTACGGGGGGCTGGAGTGGCTACACCTTC
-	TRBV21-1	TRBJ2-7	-	CASSRSSGGPGYEQYF	TGTGCCAGCAGCAGGAGTAGCGGGGGGCCGGGCTACGAGCAGTACTTC
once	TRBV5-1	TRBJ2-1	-	CASSLLGQSYEQFF	TGCGCCAGCAGCTTGTTGGGGCAATCCTATGAGCAGTTCTTC
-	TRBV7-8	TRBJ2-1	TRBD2	CASSRGLAGEKYNEQFF	TGTGCCAGCAGCCGAGGACTAGCGGGGGAGAAATACAATGAGCAGTTCTTC
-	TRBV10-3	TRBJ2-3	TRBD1	CAIRDRFSTDTQYF	TGTGCCATCAGGGACAGGTTCAGCACAGATACGCAGTATTTT
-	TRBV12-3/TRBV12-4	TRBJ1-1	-	CASSTTPRTEAFF	TGTGCCAGCAGTACAACACCTAGAACTGAAGCTTTCTTT
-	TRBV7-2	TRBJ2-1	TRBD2	CASSPGTSIYNEQFF	TGTGCCAGCAGCCCCGGGACTAGTATCTACAATGAGCAGTTCTTC